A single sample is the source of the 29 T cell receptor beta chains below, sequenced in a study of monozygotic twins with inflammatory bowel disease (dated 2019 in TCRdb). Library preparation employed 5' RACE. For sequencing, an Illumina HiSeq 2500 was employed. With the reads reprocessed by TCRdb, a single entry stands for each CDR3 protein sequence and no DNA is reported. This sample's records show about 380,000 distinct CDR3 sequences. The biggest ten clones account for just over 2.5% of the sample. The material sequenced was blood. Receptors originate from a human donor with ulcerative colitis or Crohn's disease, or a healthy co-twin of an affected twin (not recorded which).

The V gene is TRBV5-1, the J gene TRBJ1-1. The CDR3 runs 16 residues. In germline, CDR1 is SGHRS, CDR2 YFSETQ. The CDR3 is CASSWAGGGVNTEAFF. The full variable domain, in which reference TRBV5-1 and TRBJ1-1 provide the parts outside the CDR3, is KAGVTQTPRYLIKTRGQQVTLSCSPISGHRSVSWYQQTPGQGLQFLFEYFSETQRNKGNFPGRFSGRQFSNSRSEMNVSTLELGDSALYLCASSWAGGGVNTEAFFGQGTRLTVV.

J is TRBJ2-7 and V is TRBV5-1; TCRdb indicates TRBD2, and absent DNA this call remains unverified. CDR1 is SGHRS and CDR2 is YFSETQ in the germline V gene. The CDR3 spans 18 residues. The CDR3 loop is CASSLAGRLSAGGNEQYF.

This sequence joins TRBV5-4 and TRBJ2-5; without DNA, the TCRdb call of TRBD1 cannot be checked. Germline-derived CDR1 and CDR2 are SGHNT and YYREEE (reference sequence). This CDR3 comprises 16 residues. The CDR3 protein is CASSPPGGGPGETQYF.

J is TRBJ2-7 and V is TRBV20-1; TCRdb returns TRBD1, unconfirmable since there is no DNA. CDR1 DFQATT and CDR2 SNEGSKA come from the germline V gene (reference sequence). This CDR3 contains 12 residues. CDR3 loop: CSAKTGAYEQYF.

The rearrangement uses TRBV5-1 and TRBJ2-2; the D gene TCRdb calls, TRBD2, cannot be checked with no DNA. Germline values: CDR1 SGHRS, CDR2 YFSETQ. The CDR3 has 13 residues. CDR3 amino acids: CASSLFSDGELFF. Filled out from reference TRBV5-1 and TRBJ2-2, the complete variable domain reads KAGVTQTPRYLIKTRGQQVTLSCSPISGHRSVSWYQQTPGQGLQFLFEYFSETQRNKGNFPGRFSGRQFSNSRSEMNVSTLELGDSALYLCASSLFSDGELFFGEGSRLTVL.

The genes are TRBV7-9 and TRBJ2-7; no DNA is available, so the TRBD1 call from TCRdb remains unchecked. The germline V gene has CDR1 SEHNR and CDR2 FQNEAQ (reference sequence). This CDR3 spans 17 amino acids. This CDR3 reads CASSLGGEWDRAHEQYF.

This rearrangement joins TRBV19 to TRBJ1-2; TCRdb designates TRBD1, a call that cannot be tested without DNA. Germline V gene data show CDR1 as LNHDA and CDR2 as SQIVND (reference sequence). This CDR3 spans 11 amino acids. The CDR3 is CASSIATATTF.

The CDR3 sequence: CASSSRRTVNTGELFF. This rearrangement joins TRBV5-1 to TRBJ2-2; TCRdb names TRBD1, which stays unverified in the absence of DNA. CDR1 and CDR2 from the germline V gene are SGHRS and YFSETQ. The CDR3 runs 16 residues.

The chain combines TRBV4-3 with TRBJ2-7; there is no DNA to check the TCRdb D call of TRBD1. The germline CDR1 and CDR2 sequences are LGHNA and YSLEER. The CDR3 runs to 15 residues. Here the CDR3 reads CASSQVETGDHEQYF.

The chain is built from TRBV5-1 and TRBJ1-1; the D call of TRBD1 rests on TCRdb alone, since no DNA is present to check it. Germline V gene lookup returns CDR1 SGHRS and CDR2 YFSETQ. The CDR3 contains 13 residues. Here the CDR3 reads CASIGIGNTEAFF.

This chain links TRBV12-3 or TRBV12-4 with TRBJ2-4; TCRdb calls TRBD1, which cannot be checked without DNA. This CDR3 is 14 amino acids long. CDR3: CASSGQGEMHIQYF.

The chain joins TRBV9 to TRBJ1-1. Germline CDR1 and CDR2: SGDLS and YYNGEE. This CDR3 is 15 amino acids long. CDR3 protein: CASSPQGPAYPEAFF.

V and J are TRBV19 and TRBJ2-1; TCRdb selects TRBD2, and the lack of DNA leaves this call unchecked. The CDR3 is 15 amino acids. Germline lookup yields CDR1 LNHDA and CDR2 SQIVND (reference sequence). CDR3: CASSRLAGGLGEQFF. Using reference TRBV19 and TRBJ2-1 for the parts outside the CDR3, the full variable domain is DGGITQSPKYLFRKEGQNVTLSCEQNLNHDAMYWYRQDPGQGLRLIYYSQIVNDFQKGDIAEGYSVSREKKESFPLTVTSAQKNPTAFYLCASSRLAGGLGEQFFGPGTRLTVL.

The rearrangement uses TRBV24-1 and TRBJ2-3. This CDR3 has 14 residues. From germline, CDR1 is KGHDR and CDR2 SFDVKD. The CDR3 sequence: CATSEDGVTDTQYF.

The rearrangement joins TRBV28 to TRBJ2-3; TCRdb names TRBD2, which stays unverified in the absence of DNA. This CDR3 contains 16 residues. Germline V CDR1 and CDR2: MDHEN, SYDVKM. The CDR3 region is CASRSTGPYTTYTQYF.

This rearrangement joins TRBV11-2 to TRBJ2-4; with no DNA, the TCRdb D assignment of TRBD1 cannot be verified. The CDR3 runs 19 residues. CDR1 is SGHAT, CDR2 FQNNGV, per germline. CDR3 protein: CASSRTLQQGGGAKNIQYF.

The CDR3 loop reads CASSVTGASDSPLHF. This chain joins TRBV7-3 and TRBJ1-6; TCRdb lists TRBD1, though no DNA is available to test this call. CDR3 length: 15 residues. CDR1 SGHTA and CDR2 FQGTGA come from the germline V gene.

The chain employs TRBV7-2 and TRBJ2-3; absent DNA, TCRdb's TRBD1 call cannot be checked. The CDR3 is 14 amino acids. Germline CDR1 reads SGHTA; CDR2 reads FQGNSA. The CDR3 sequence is CASSLMGVTDTQYF.

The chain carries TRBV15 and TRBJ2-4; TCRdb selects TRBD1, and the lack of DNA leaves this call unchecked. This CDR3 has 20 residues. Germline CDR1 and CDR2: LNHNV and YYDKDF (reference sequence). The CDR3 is CATSRYTGTGGLSSKNIQYF.

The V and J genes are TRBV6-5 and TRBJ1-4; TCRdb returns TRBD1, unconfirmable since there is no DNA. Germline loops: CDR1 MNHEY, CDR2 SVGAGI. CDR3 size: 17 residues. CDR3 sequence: CASSYGGKGVTNEKLFF.

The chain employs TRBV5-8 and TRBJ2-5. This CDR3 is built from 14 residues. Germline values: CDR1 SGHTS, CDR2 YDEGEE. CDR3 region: CASSLQQFQETQYF.

The chain's CDR3 is CASSILQGNYGYTF. This sequence joins TRBV11-2 and TRBJ1-2; TCRdb designates TRBD1, a call that cannot be tested without DNA. This CDR3 has 14 residues. Germline loops: CDR1 SGHAT, CDR2 FQNNGV.

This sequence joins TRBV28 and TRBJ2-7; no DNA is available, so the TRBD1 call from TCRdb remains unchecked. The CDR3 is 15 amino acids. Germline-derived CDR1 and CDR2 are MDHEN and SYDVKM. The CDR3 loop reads CASSTTATGSYEQYF.

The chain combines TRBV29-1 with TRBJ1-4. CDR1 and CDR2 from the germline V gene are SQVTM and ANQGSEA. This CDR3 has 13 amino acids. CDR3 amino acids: CSVRTTTNEKLFF.

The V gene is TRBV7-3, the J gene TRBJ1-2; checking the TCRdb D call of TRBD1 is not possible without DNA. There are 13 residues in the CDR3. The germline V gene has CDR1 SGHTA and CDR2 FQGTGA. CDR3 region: CASSLTTGLSYTF.

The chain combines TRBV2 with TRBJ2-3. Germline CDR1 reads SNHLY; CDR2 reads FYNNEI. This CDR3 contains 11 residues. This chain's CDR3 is CASSGFDTQYF.

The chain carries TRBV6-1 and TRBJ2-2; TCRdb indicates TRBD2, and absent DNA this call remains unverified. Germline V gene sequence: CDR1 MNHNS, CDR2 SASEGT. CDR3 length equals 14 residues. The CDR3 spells CASSWDVRTGELFF.

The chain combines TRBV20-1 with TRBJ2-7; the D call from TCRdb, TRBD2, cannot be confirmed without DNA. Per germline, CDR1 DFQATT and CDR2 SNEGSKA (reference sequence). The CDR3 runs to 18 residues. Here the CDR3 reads CSARDKELAGGPSYEQYF.

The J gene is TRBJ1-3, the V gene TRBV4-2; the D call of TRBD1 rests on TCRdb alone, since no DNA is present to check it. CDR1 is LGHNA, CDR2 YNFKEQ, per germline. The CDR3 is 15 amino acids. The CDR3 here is CASTPGRHSGNTIYF.